Listed below are T cell receptor beta chains from one sample, sequenced in a study of T cell responses to AZD1222 COVID-19 vaccine. Using immunoSEQ multiplex PCR, the repertoire was profiled, and TCRdb retains in-frame clones only, with some absent. The sample yields about 92,000 clones, about 90% seen once. The input for sequencing was peripheral blood, taken on day 0 of MenACWY control vaccination. These receptors were collected from an adult in good health. Both conserved end residues are part of each CDR3. The D gene is left open where the match is weak. Clone size is given for some rows only: seen once, a few or many times, or a class if the clone is expanded.

j_call v_call clone_size d_call cdr3_aa cdr3_nt
TRBJ2-7 TRBV6-5 NA TRBD1 CASSYSWDSTYEQYF TGTGCCAGCAGTTACTCGTGGGACAGCACCTACGAGCAGTACTTC
TRBJ2-1 TRBV7-2 few TRBD1 CASKRDRGRGEQFF TGTGCCAGCAAACGGGACAGGGGGCGCGGGGAGCAGTTCTTC
TRBJ1-5 TRBV10-3 NA NA CAISPGGSNQPQHF TGTGCCATCAGCCCAGGAGGTAGCAATCAGCCCCAGCATTTT
TRBJ2-1 TRBV7-6 once TRBD2 CASSLPLGASGGAGNEQFF TGTGCCAGCAGCCTTCCCCTTGGAGCTAGCGGGGGGGCGGGGAATGAGCAGTTCTTC
TRBJ1-5 TRBV15 NA NA CATSRDALVGVRQPQHF TGTGCCACCAGCAGAGACGCCTTGGTGGGGGTTAGACAGCCCCAGCATTTT
TRBJ1-3 TRBV9 few TRBD1 CASSVGTGGNSGNTIYF TGTGCCAGCAGCGTTGGGACAGGGGGCAACTCTGGAAACACCATATATTTT
TRBJ1-6 TRBV24-1 NA NA CATSDLGTDRFNSPLHF TGTGCCACCAGTGACCTAGGGACGGACAGATTTAATTCACCCCTCCACTTT
TRBJ2-7 TRBV4-1 once TRBD1 CASSQERDRGREQYF TGCGCCAGCAGCCAAGAGCGGGACAGGGGGCGGGAGCAGTACTTC
TRBJ1-4 TRBV5-1 NA TRBD1 CASSATGVGEKLFF TGCGCCAGCAGCGCTACAGGGGTGGGTGAAAAACTGTTTTTT
TRBJ1-4 TRBV6-5 NA TRBD1 CASRRTGTGSEKLFF TGTGCCAGCAGGAGGACCGGGACAGGGAGCGAAAAACTGTTTTTT
TRBJ1-4 TRBV19 NA TRBD1 CASSPLGQGNEKLFF TGTGCCAGTAGTCCGCTGGGACAGGGAAATGAAAAACTGTTTTTT
TRBJ1-5 TRBV5-4 NA TRBD1 CASSRYGDRVGGNQPQHF TGTGCCAGCAGCAGATACGGCGACAGGGTCGGAGGCAATCAGCCCCAGCATTTT
TRBJ2-1 TRBV6-5 NA NA CASSSLGSSYNEQFF TGTGCCAGCAGCTCCCTCGGCAGCTCCTACAATGAGCAGTTCTTC
TRBJ2-1 TRBV11-2 few NA CASSRLDSYNEQFF TGTGCCAGCAGCCGCCTCGACAGCTACAATGAGCAGTTCTTC
TRBJ2-2 TRBV19 NA TRBD1 CASNPGTGGGWIGELFF TGTGCCAGTAACCCCGGGACAGGGGGCGGATGGATCGGGGAGCTGTTTTTT
TRBJ1-2 TRBV25-1 NA NA CASSEVGVWHGYTF TGTGCCAGCAGTGAAGTCGGGGTATGGCATGGCTACACCTTC
TRBJ2-7 TRBV11-3 NA TRBD1 CASSPDRGYEQYF TGTGCCAGCAGCCCGGACAGGGGGTACGAGCAGTACTTC
TRBJ2-7 TRBV5-1 NA NA CASSLAAEASYEQYF TGCGCCAGCAGCTTGGCGGCGGAAGCCTCCTACGAGCAGTACTTC
TRBJ2-3 TRBV7-9 NA NA CASSLEGTDTQYF TGTGCCAGCAGCTTAGAGGGGACAGATACGCAGTATTTT
TRBJ2-5 TRBV7-2 NA TRBD1 CASSSTGGWQETQYF TGTGCCAGCAGCTCGACAGGGGGCTGGCAAGAGACCCAGTACTTC
TRBJ2-2 TRBV20-1 few NA CSASVNTGELFF TGCAGTGCTAGTGTCAACACCGGGGAGCTGTTTTTT
TRBJ1-2 TRBV20-1 NA NA CSAKENYGYTF TGCAGTGCGAAAGAAAACTATGGCTACACCTTC
TRBJ1-1 TRBV5-6 NA NA CASSLEGGFGAFF TGTGCCAGCAGCCTAGAGGGTGGGTTCGGAGCTTTCTTT
TRBJ1-6 TRBV13 NA NA CASSLDRGQSYNSPLHF TGTGCCAGCAGCTTAGATAGGGGACAATCCTATAATTCACCCCTCCACTTT
TRBJ2-7 TRBV14 few TRBD2 CASSPGLGVYEQYF TGTGCCAGCAGCCCGGGACTAGGTGTCTACGAGCAGTACTTC
TRBJ1-2 TRBV19 few TRBD1 CASSIDLTTGTSYGYTF TGTGCCAGTAGTATAGACCTTACGACAGGGACCTCCTATGGCTACACCTTC
TRBJ2-7 TRBV15 NA NA CATSDGRAGRSGPKYF TGTGCCACCAGCGACGGGCGGGCAGGGCGGTCGGGGCCGAAGTACTTC
TRBJ1-1 TRBV5-6 NA NA CASSLGTALQTGGAFF TGTGCCAGCAGCCTAGGGACCGCCCTGCAAACAGGTGGAGCTTTCTTT
TRBJ2-3 TRBV5-1 NA TRBD1 CASSLVGQGSPDTQYF TGCGCCAGCAGCTTGGTCGGACAGGGGAGCCCAGATACGCAGTATTTT
TRBJ1-6 TRBV5-6 NA NA CASSLSTDPYNSPLHF TGTGCCAGCAGCTTGTCTACGGACCCCTATAATTCACCCCTCCACTTT
TRBJ1-2 TRBV12-3/TRBV12-4 NA NA CASSLEGIYGYTF TGTGCCAGCAGTTTGGAGGGGATCTATGGCTACACCTTC
TRBJ1-2 TRBV5-6 NA NA CASSLAGKDGYTF TGTGCCAGCAGCTTGGCCGGGAAGGATGGCTACACCTTC
TRBJ2-5 TRBV7-8 NA TRBD1 CASSRGTGVEETQYF TGTGCCAGCAGCCGAGGGACAGGGGTGGAAGAGACCCAGTACTTC
TRBJ2-1 TRBV5-1 NA NA CASSSPGTRNEQFF TGCGCCAGCAGCTCGCCCGGGACCCGGAATGAGCAGTTCTTC
TRBJ1-3 TRBV5-4 NA TRBD1 CASSLGQGDTIYF TGTGCCAGCAGCTTGGGCCAGGGGGACACCATATATTTT
TRBJ1-1 TRBV30 once NA CAWTRADTEAFF TGTGCCTGGACCAGGGCGGACACTGAAGCTTTCTTT
TRBJ1-5 TRBV5-8 NA TRBD1 CASSSGQDSNQPQHF TGTGCCAGCAGCTCCGGACAGGATAGCAATCAGCCCCAGCATTTT
TRBJ1-6 TRBV25-1 NA NA CASDPGRNSPLHF TGTGCCAGCGATCCGGGACGGAATTCACCCCTCCACTTT
TRBJ1-1 TRBV27 few TRBD1 CASSSWTGGSNTEAFF TGTGCCAGCAGTTCTTGGACAGGGGGGAGCAACACTGAAGCTTTCTTT
TRBJ1-6 TRBV3-1/TRBV3-2 NA TRBD1 CASSQAPPGQGVISYNSPLHF TGTGCCAGCAGCCAAGCCCCCCCGGGACAGGGCGTAATCTCCTATAATTCACCCCTCCACTTT
TRBJ2-3 TRBV9 NA TRBD2 CASSGGLAGVDTQYF TGTGCCAGCAGCGGCGGGCTAGCGGGGGTAGATACGCAGTATTTT
TRBJ1-2 TRBV30 once TRBD1 CAWTRDRAYGYTF TGTGCCTGGACCCGTGACAGGGCCTATGGCTACACCTTC
TRBJ2-3 TRBV3-1/TRBV3-2 once TRBD2 CASSSAGTGDTQYF TGTGCCAGCAGCTCAGCGGGGACGGGGGATACGCAGTATTTT
TRBJ2-7 TRBV21-1 once NA CASSKLASSGGHEQYF TGTGCCAGCAGCAAACTCGCCTCTAGCGGGGGCCACGAGCAGTACTTC
TRBJ1-1 TRBV7-9 NA NA CASSLTLSGGTEAFF TGTGCCAGCAGCTTAACCCTCTCGGGAGGGACTGAAGCTTTCTTT